A single sample gave rise to the 4 T cell receptor beta chains below, sequenced in a study of shared clonotypes between healthy human individuals. The assay was immunoSEQ multiplex PCR, and TCRdb's table has in-frame clones only and misses some. The sample yields over a million clones, 98% seen once. Sequenced: naive CD4+ T cells sorted from blood. Specified subset: CD45RA+ positively selected. Receptors originate from a young man in good health.

The chain joins TRBV4-3 to TRBJ2-1; 9 positions agree with TRBD1. Germline V gene sequence: CDR1 LGHNA, CDR2 YSLEER. V was pared by 1 base and J by 6 bases, with 10 bases of the junction left unmatched. The CDR3 has 17 amino acids. CDR3 coding DNA: TGCGCCAGCAGCCAAGCTTACCGGGACAGGGAGGTCAATGAGCAGTTCTTC. Encoded protein: CASSQAYRDREVNEQFF.

The chain combines TRBV9 with TRBJ2-5; 7 positions agree with TRBD1. The CDR3 runs to 14 residues. In germline, CDR1 is SGDLS, CDR2 YYNGEE. The junction had 10 bases not matched to a gene; V was cut back by 9 bases and J by 2 bases. The CDR3 DNA follows: TGTGCCACTTCAAAGACAGGGCAGCAAGAGACCCAGTACTTC. It codes for CATSKTGQQETQYF. Full variable domain (remainder filled in from reference TRBV9 and TRBJ2-5): DSGVTQTPKHLITATGQRVTLRCSPRSGDLSVYWYQQSLDQGLQFLIQYYNGEERAKGNILERFSAQQFPDLHSELNLSSLELGDSALYFCATSKTGQQETQYFGPGTRLLVL.

Comments on this clone: The identical CDR3 is also encoded by other nucleotide sequences in the sample. V is TRBV5-1 and J is TRBJ2-1, with 11 positions matching TRBD2. CDR3 length: 15 residues. The germline V gene has CDR1 SGHRS and CDR2 YFSETQ. V dropped 4 bases and J dropped 3; count of bases not matched to a gene: 3. The CDR3 nucleotides are TGCGCCAGCAGCGCCACTAGCGGGAGCTACAATGAGCAGTTCTTC. Amino acids: CASSATSGSYNEQFF.

The V and J genes are TRBV7-2 and TRBJ2-7, with 9 bases lining up with TRBD2. CDR1 SGHTA and CDR2 FQGNSA come from the germline V gene. V dropped 6 bases and J dropped 5; count of bases not matched to a gene: 14. CDR3 size: 16 residues. The CDR3 here is CASRLTGVAGENEQYF. The CDR3 DNA reads as TGTGCCAGCAGGCTAACGGGGGTAGCGGGAGAGAACGAGCAGTACTTC.